This note documents a single T cell receptor (beta chain) sequence. The antigen remains undetermined. Libraries were prepared by immunoSEQ multiplex PCR; TCRdb keeps only in-frame clonotypes and omits some of them. The table shows approximately 31,000 clones, with 86% occurring only once. Germline CDR1 reads SGHNT; CDR2 reads YYREEE (reference sequence). The CDR3 is 14 residues long. J lost 7 bases, V lost 3 bases, and 6 bases had no gene match. This sample stems from a study of T cells in tuberculosis. Across the study: IGRA-negative adolescents, IGRA-positive adolescents with latent tuberculosis and adults with active tuberculosis formed this South African cohort. Within 7 days of starting treatment, or before, PBMC were stored. Study-level results: Smaller alpha distances in active tuberculosis partly reflected shorter CDR3-alpha lengths. Smaller distances to GMM-specific TCRs suggested their expansion in active tuberculosis.

Time point defined: new active TB diagnosis, blood taken before or within 7 days of starting treatment. The rearrangement uses TRBV5-4 and TRBJ2-2; 7 bases map to TRBD2. The sequence derives from an adult with tuberculosis. Specimen: PBMCs, collected at tuberculosis diagnosis. The CDR3 is CASSSAGSSGELFF. CDR3 nucleotide sequence: TGTGCCAGCAGCTCAGCGGGAAGTAGCGGGGAGCTGTTTTTT.